A selection of T cell receptor beta chains follows, all from one sample in a study of cytomegalovirus exposure and HLA in healthy donors. Using immunoSEQ multiplex PCR, the repertoire was profiled, and TCRdb retains in-frame clones only, with some absent. The repertoire table contains about 60,000 clones. The specimen sequenced was PBMCs. These receptors were collected from a woman under 30 in good health and CMV-seronegative. Both conserved end residues are part of each CDR3. A D gene is named only where the DNA matches it firmly. Clone size, where shown, is once, few, many, or a class for clones that have expanded.

abundance: .; v_gene: TRBV19; j_gene: TRBJ1-6; d_gene: .; CDR3nt: TGTGCCAGTAGAGACGGCGGTGGCTATAATTCACCCCTCCACTTT; CDR3aa: CASRDGGGYNSPLHF
abundance: .; v_gene: TRBV5-4; j_gene: TRBJ1-6; d_gene: .; CDR3nt: TGTGCCAGCAGCTTGAACAGTTATTCACCCCTCCACTTT; CDR3aa: CASSLNSYSPLHF
abundance: .; v_gene: TRBV7-2; j_gene: TRBJ2-5; d_gene: TRBD2; CDR3nt: TGTGCCAGCAGCTTAGGTGGGACTAGCGGGGGGTTAGAGACCCAGTACTTC; CDR3aa: CASSLGGTSGGLETQYF
abundance: .; v_gene: TRBV19; j_gene: TRBJ2-7; d_gene: TRBD2; CDR3nt: TGTGCCAGTAGTACCCTCGGGGGGGCTGGAGAGCAGTACTTC; CDR3aa: CASSTLGGAGEQYF
abundance: .; v_gene: TRBV5-1; j_gene: TRBJ2-7; d_gene: .; CDR3nt: TGCGCCAGCAGCTTCCGCGGGGCGGACTACGAGCAGTACTTC; CDR3aa: CASSFRGADYEQYF
abundance: .; v_gene: TRBV5-8; j_gene: TRBJ2-7; d_gene: .; CDR3nt: TGTGCCAGCAGCTCGCCCCGGGGGGCGGATGAGCAGTACTTC; CDR3aa: CASSSPRGADEQYF
abundance: .; v_gene: TRBV6-4; j_gene: TRBJ1-1; d_gene: .; CDR3nt: TGTGCCAGCAGTGTGGGGGAGGGTGACACTGAAGCTTTCTTT; CDR3aa: CASSVGEGDTEAFF
abundance: .; v_gene: TRBV25-1; j_gene: TRBJ2-7; d_gene: TRBD1; CDR3nt: TGTGCCAGCAGTGAATATATCCAAAGCCGGACAGGGCAATACGAGCAGTACTTC; CDR3aa: CASSEYIQSRTGQYEQYF
abundance: .; v_gene: TRBV5-1; j_gene: TRBJ2-7; d_gene: TRBD1; CDR3nt: TGCGCCAGCAGCGACGGACAGGACTACGAGCAGTACTTC; CDR3aa: CASSDGQDYEQYF
abundance: .; v_gene: TRBV28; j_gene: TRBJ2-7; d_gene: TRBD2; CDR3nt: TGTGCCAGCAGTTCCCTGGGACTAGCGGGACTGTACGAGCAGTACTTC; CDR3aa: CASSSLGLAGLYEQYF
abundance: .; v_gene: TRBV27; j_gene: TRBJ1-2; d_gene: TRBD1; CDR3nt: TGTGCCAGCAGTTTAGGTACCGGGACAGCTAACTATGGCTACACCTTC; CDR3aa: CASSLGTGTANYGYTF
abundance: .; v_gene: TRBV11-2; j_gene: TRBJ2-2; d_gene: TRBD2; CDR3nt: TGTGCCAGCAGGACTATACGGGGGGGCCGGACCGGGGAGCTGTTTTTT; CDR3aa: CASRTIRGGRTGELFF
abundance: .; v_gene: TRBV2; j_gene: TRBJ1-1; d_gene: TRBD1; CDR3nt: TGTGCCAGCAGTCTCAACAGGGGGCCCGGCACTGAAGCTTTCTTT; CDR3aa: CASSLNRGPGTEAFF
abundance: .; v_gene: TRBV29-1; j_gene: TRBJ2-5; d_gene: TRBD2; CDR3nt: TGCAGCGTCACCAGGGACTACGGGGTCGAGACCCAGTACTTC; CDR3aa: CSVTRDYGVETQYF
abundance: .; v_gene: TRBV6-1; j_gene: TRBJ1-1; d_gene: .; CDR3nt: TGTGCCAGCAGTGGACAGCCGAACACTGAAGCTTTCTTT; CDR3aa: CASSGQPNTEAFF
abundance: .; v_gene: TRBV19; j_gene: TRBJ1-2; d_gene: .; CDR3nt: TGTGCCAGTAGCGCCACATGGGCTGTGAGTGGCTACACCTTC; CDR3aa: CASSATWAVSGYTF
abundance: .; v_gene: TRBV19; j_gene: TRBJ1-2; d_gene: .; CDR3nt: TGTGCCAGTAGTATTTCTACGTCCCAGGGGAACTATGGCTACACCTTC; CDR3aa: CASSISTSQGNYGYTF
abundance: .; v_gene: TRBV6-1; j_gene: TRBJ1-2; d_gene: .; CDR3nt: TGTGCCAGCAGTGAAGCCGCTAACTATGGCTACACCTTC; CDR3aa: CASSEAANYGYTF
abundance: .; v_gene: TRBV20-1; j_gene: TRBJ2-3; d_gene: .; CDR3nt: TGCAGTGCCGGACTAGATACGCAGTATTTT; CDR3aa: CSAGLDTQYF
abundance: .; v_gene: TRBV7-2; j_gene: TRBJ2-7; d_gene: .; CDR3nt: TGTGCCACCGCCCGCGGTATCAGCGCCTACGAGCAGTACTTC; CDR3aa: CATARGISAYEQYF
abundance: .; v_gene: TRBV7-9; j_gene: TRBJ2-3; d_gene: .; CDR3nt: TGTGCCAGCAGCCATGGCTATACGGGAGTTCCAGATACGCAGTATTTT; CDR3aa: CASSHGYTGVPDTQYF
abundance: .; v_gene: TRBV10-3; j_gene: TRBJ2-7; d_gene: .; CDR3nt: TGTGCCATCAGTCAAGCGCAGAAAACCTCCTACGAGCAGTACTTC; CDR3aa: CAISQAQKTSYEQYF
abundance: .; v_gene: TRBV28; j_gene: TRBJ2-7; d_gene: TRBD1; CDR3nt: TGTGCCAGCAGTTTATATAGGACAGGGCTGTACTTC; CDR3aa: CASSLYRTGLYF
abundance: .; v_gene: TRBV4-2; j_gene: TRBJ1-5; d_gene: .; CDR3nt: TGTGCCAGCAGCCAACATGAGGGGGAGCAGCCCCAGCATTTT; CDR3aa: CASSQHEGEQPQHF
abundance: .; v_gene: TRBV6-5; j_gene: TRBJ2-3; d_gene: .; CDR3nt: TGTGCCAGCAGATGGCGGAGCACAGATACGCAGTATTTT; CDR3aa: CASRWRSTDTQYF
abundance: .; v_gene: TRBV5-1; j_gene: TRBJ2-4; d_gene: TRBD2; CDR3nt: TGCGCCAGCAGTCCGGGACTAGCCAACATTCAGTACTTC; CDR3aa: CASSPGLANIQYF
abundance: medium-sized; v_gene: TRBV7-9; j_gene: TRBJ2-1; d_gene: TRBD2; CDR3nt: TGTGCCAGCAGCTTTAGGGAGGGGTCCTACAATGAGCAGTTCTTC; CDR3aa: CASSFREGSYNEQFF
abundance: .; v_gene: TRBV7-9; j_gene: TRBJ2-3; d_gene: .; CDR3nt: TGTGCCAGCAGTTTGGGGCCCACAGATACGCAGTATTTT; CDR3aa: CASSLGPTDTQYF
abundance: .; v_gene: TRBV7-2; j_gene: TRBJ1-5; d_gene: .; CDR3nt: TGTGCCAGCAGCTACTACCCGAGCAATCAGCCCCAGCATTTT; CDR3aa: CASSYYPSNQPQHF
abundance: .; v_gene: TRBV6-1; j_gene: TRBJ2-7; d_gene: TRBD1; CDR3nt: TGTGCCAGCAGTGAAGCGGGGGACAGGGCCTACGAGCAGTCCTTC; CDR3aa: CASSEAGDRAYEQSF
abundance: .; v_gene: TRBV5-1; j_gene: TRBJ1-1; d_gene: .; CDR3nt: TGCGCCAGCAGCCGCGAAACAGGGTCGATGAACACTGAAGCTTTCTTT; CDR3aa: CASSRETGSMNTEAFF
abundance: .; v_gene: TRBV7-9; j_gene: TRBJ1-6; d_gene: TRBD1; CDR3nt: TGTGCCAGCAGCCTGGGACAGGTTAATTCACCCCTCCACTTT; CDR3aa: CASSLGQVNSPLHF
abundance: .; v_gene: TRBV6-5; j_gene: TRBJ2-7; d_gene: .; CDR3nt: TGTGCCAGCAGTTCGAACAACTACGAGCAGTACTTC; CDR3aa: CASSSNNYEQYF
abundance: .; v_gene: TRBV9; j_gene: TRBJ2-4; d_gene: .; CDR3nt: TGTGCCAGCAGCGCCTGGGCAGGGGCTGCCAAAAACATTCAGTACTTC; CDR3aa: CASSAWAGAAKNIQYF
abundance: .; v_gene: TRBV2; j_gene: TRBJ2-7; d_gene: .; CDR3nt: TGTGCCAGCAGCATAGAAGGGGCCGACTACGAGCAGTACTTC; CDR3aa: CASSIEGADYEQYF
abundance: .; v_gene: TRBV18; j_gene: TRBJ1-6; d_gene: TRBD1; CDR3nt: TGTGCCAGCTCATCTCAGGGGGCTTATAATTCACCCCTCCACTTT; CDR3aa: CASSSQGAYNSPLHF
abundance: .; v_gene: TRBV18; j_gene: TRBJ2-1; d_gene: TRBD2; CDR3nt: TGTGCCAGCTCACCCTTATCTAGCGGGAGTGTAGGGGATGAGCAGTTCTTC; CDR3aa: CASSPLSSGSVGDEQFF
abundance: .; v_gene: TRBV30; j_gene: TRBJ1-5; d_gene: TRBD1; CDR3nt: TGTGCCTGGGCTGGGACAGTCGGGAATCAGCCCCAGCATTTT; CDR3aa: CAWAGTVGNQPQHF
abundance: .; v_gene: TRBV9; j_gene: TRBJ1-1; d_gene: .; CDR3nt: TGTGCCAGCAGCGTAGTGGCATACCAAAACACTGAAGCTTTCTTT; CDR3aa: CASSVVAYQNTEAFF
abundance: .; v_gene: TRBV7-9; j_gene: TRBJ2-5; d_gene: TRBD1; CDR3nt: TGTGCCAGCAGCTCAACATATTTCGGGACAGGGGAAGGAGAGACCCAGTACTTC; CDR3aa: CASSSTYFGTGEGETQYF
abundance: .; v_gene: TRBV28; j_gene: TRBJ2-3; d_gene: TRBD2; CDR3nt: TGTGCCAGCAGAGACTCTAGCGGGAGTTCAGATACGCAGTATTTT; CDR3aa: CASRDSSGSSDTQYF
abundance: .; v_gene: TRBV5-6; j_gene: TRBJ2-2; d_gene: .; CDR3nt: TGTGCCAGCAGCTTGAATGTTCCCGGGACATTCGGAGGGGAGCTGTTTTTT; CDR3aa: CASSLNVPGTFGGELFF
abundance: .; v_gene: TRBV18; j_gene: TRBJ2-3; d_gene: .; CDR3nt: TGTGCCAGCTCCTCGACGGGTAGCACAGATACGCAGTATTTT; CDR3aa: CASSSTGSTDTQYF
abundance: .; v_gene: TRBV9; j_gene: TRBJ2-2; d_gene: .; CDR3nt: TGTGCCAGCAGCGTAGGGCCAGGGTTGAGCGGGGAGCTGTTTTTT; CDR3aa: CASSVGPGLSGELFF
abundance: .; v_gene: TRBV18; j_gene: TRBJ2-1; d_gene: .; CDR3nt: TGTGCCAGCTCACCAAGCAGGGGCTACAATGAGCAGTTCTTC; CDR3aa: CASSPSRGYNEQFF
abundance: .; v_gene: TRBV6-5; j_gene: TRBJ2-3; d_gene: .; CDR3nt: TGTGCCAGCAGATCGGTGATCAGCACAGATACGCAGTATTTT; CDR3aa: CASRSVISTDTQYF
abundance: .; v_gene: TRBV27; j_gene: TRBJ2-6; d_gene: .; CDR3nt: TGTGCCACCATCTCTGGGGCCAACGTCCTGACTTTC; CDR3aa: CATISGANVLTF
abundance: .; v_gene: TRBV30; j_gene: TRBJ1-1; d_gene: .; CDR3nt: TGTGCCTGGAGTGTATTCGAGACAGGATGGGGGATGAACACTGAAGCTTTCTTT; CDR3aa: CAWSVFETGWGMNTEAFF